The 10 T cell receptor beta chains presented below share a single source sample, sequenced in a study of blood T cell repertoires in COVID-19. Sequencing used immunoSEQ multiplex PCR; TCRdb keeps in-frame clones, though not all of them. Of about 220,000 clones in the sample, approximately 88% were seen once. Source material: PBMCs or T cells enriched from blood (not recorded which). The receptors were gathered from a young woman with acute COVID-19.

The rearrangement uses TRBV7-9 and TRBJ1-6; weak D call: TRBD1 (6 bases). From germline, CDR1 is SEHNR and CDR2 FQNEAQ (reference sequence). The CDR3 spans 15 residues. V shed 7 bases and J shed 4 bases, with 14 bases lying between them. CDR3 residues: CASTQGGGYNSPLHF. The CDR3, as DNA: TGTGCCAGCACCCAAGGAGGGGGATATAATTCACCCCTCCACTTT.

The sample holds one count of this clone. The J gene is TRBJ1-1, the V gene TRBV27; D perhaps matches TRBD1 (5 bases). Germline V gene data show CDR1 as MNHEY and CDR2 as SMNVEV (reference sequence). Trimming took off 2 bases at V and 4 bases at J, with 8 bases between the two ends. The CDR3 extends over 13 amino acids. DNA for the CDR3: TGTGCCAGCAGTTTAGCGGGGGGCACTGAAGCTTTCTTT. Translated: CASSLAGGTEAFF.

The chain joins TRBV7-8 to TRBJ1-1; no clear D. CDR3 size: 15 residues. The germline V gene encodes CDR1 SGHVS and CDR2 FQNEAQ. V was shortened by 9 bases and J by 4 bases, with 21 bases between the two germline ends. CDR3 residues: CASRGRLPVGTEAFF. For the CDR3, the DNA is TGTGCCAGTCGGGGTCGACTACCAGTGGGCACTGAAGCTTTCTTT.

The chain carries TRBV6-1 and TRBJ1-4; TRBD1 might be the D (6 bases). The germline V gene has CDR1 MNHNS and CDR2 SASEGT. The V gene lost 3 bases and the J gene lost 7 bases, with 18 bases spanning the gap. This CDR3 is built from 16 residues. CDR3 amino acids: CASSDRRGGGSEKLFF. For the CDR3, the DNA is TGTGCCAGCAGTGATAGGCGGGGAGGGGGAAGTGAAAAACTGTTTTTT.

CDR3 amino acids: CASHEGGARGETQYF. CDR3 coding DNA: TGTGCCAGCCACGAGGGGGGGGCCCGGGGAGAGACCCAGTACTTC. The chain recombines TRBV5-8 with TRBJ2-5; a possible D gene is TRBD2 (7 bases). The ends were cut back, 7 bases at V and 4 bases at J, with 20 bases in the middle. Germline loops: CDR1 SGHTS, CDR2 YDEGEE. This CDR3 spans 15 amino acids.

The J gene is TRBJ1-2, the V gene TRBV27; unclear D gene. The germline V and J ends were trimmed by 4 bases and 8 bases, with 14 bases remaining between them. The CDR3 covers 13 residues. From germline, CDR1 is MNHEY and CDR2 SMNVEV (reference sequence). The CDR3 sequence: CASSSPGFGGYTF. The CDR3 nucleotides read TGTGCCAGCAGTTCGCCGGGGTTTGGAGGCTACACCTTC.

This chain joins TRBV3-1 (or the pseudogene TRBV3-2) and TRBJ2-5; D is unresolved. Germline loops: CDR1 LGHDT, CDR2 YNNKEL (reference sequence). Deletions cut 0 bases from V and 5 bases from J, with 4 bases between. This CDR3 has 12 residues. This CDR3 is CASSQERETQYF. DNA for the CDR3: TGTGCCAGCAGCCAAGAACGGGAGACCCAGTACTTC.

The gene calls are TRBV5-4 and TRBJ2-1; the match to TRBD2 covers 7 bases. The CDR3 has 15 residues. Per germline, CDR1 SGHNT and CDR2 YYREEE (reference sequence). With V trimmed by 4 bases and J by 6 bases, 10 bases remained unmatched. This CDR3 is CASSGGGRGINEQFF. CDR3 nucleotide sequence: TGTGCCAGCAGCGGGGGAGGGCGGGGGATCAATGAGCAGTTCTTC. Full variable domain (rest looked up from reference TRBV5-4 and TRBJ2-1): ETGVTQSPTHLIKTRGQQVTLRCSSQSGHNTVSWYQQALGQGPQFIFQYYREEENGRGNFPPRFSGLQFPNYSSELNVNALELDDSALYLCASSGGGRGINEQFFGPGTRLTVL.

The chain joins TRBV6-2 or TRBV6-3 to TRBJ2-7; maybe TRBD2 (6 bases). The CDR3 loop spans 13 amino acids. With 0 bases removed from V and 6 bases from J, the gap between germline ends came to 9 bases. Germline CDR1 reads MNHEY; CDR2 reads SVGEGT. The CDR3 DNA sequence: TGTGCCAGCAGTTACTCCAGGGAGGCCGAGCAGTACTTC. Translating gives CASSYSREAEQYF.

V is TRBV11-2 and J is TRBJ2-7; D uncertain. Germline V CDR1 and CDR2: SGHAT, FQNNGV. V lost 2 bases, J lost 6 bases, and 8 bases lay in between. CDR3 length equals 12 residues. The chain's CDR3 is CASSLLRSEQYF. The CDR3, as DNA: TGTGCCAGCAGCTTATTGCGTTCCGAGCAGTACTTC.